This TCR beta chain is from a study of a mutant IDH1 vaccine in newly diagnosed glioma. Points on this clone: What it recognizes is unknown.

Study-wide results and limits: Vaccine-induced responses were seen in 93.3% of patients, spanning several MHC alleles. Pseudoprogression looked unconnected to shifts in top peripheral T cell clonotypes.

The CDR3 is 15 amino acids. With 5 bases removed from V and 7 bases from J, the gap between germline ends came to 20 bases. Germline CDR1 SGHVS, CDR2 FQNEAQ. Time point in this sample: baseline, week 1 (first vaccination visit). The treatment: pre-vaccination baseline after standard-of-care therapy. Libraries were prepared by immunoSEQ multiplex PCR; TCRdb keeps only in-frame clonotypes and omits some of them. This sample has about 67,000 clones, with around 80% found just once. The chain links TRBV7-8 to TRBJ2-5, with D possibly being TRBD1 (7 bases). This receptor was taken from a young woman with glioma. Some clones in this sample may be carry-over from other donors' samples. The source was peripheral blood mononuclear cells (PBMCs), collected from a glioma patient treated with radiotherapy, temozolomide or both. The CDR3 DNA is TGTGCCAGCAGCCCCCGGGACAGTCCGGAGGGGACCCAGTACTTC. Translated, it gives CASSPRDSPEGTQYF.